A single sample gave rise to the 4 T cell receptor beta chains below, sequenced in a study of tumor T cells in aggressive B-cell lymphoma. Assay used: immunoSEQ multiplex PCR; TCRdb lists only in-frame clones, some missing. This sample yields some 4,200 clones, of which roughly 89% are seen a single time; 2% to 3% belongs to the top ten. The specimen sequenced was tumor tissue. The source of these receptors is an adult with diffuse large B cell lymphoma.

This rearrangement joins TRBV6-5 to TRBJ1-3; D remains ambiguous. This CDR3 comprises 16 residues. The V end was cut by 2 bases, the J end by 0 bases, with 11 bases between. Looked up from germline, CDR1 is MNHEY and CDR2 is SVGAGI. The CDR3 sequence: CASSYGRLGSGNTIYF. The CDR3, as DNA: TGTGCCAGCAGTTACGGCAGGTTGGGCTCTGGAAACACCATATATTTT.

The V and J genes are TRBV5-6 and TRBJ1-1; tentative D call: TRBD1 (5 bases). The CDR3 is 13 amino acids. The V end lost 4 bases, the J end lost 5 bases, and 12 bases lay between the germline ends. CDR1 SGHDT and CDR2 YYEEEE come from the germline V gene. This CDR3 reads CASSMGEGTEAFF. The CDR3 DNA reads TGTGCCAGCAGCATGGGGGAGGGAACTGAAGCTTTCTTT.

This clone turned up a few times. The V and J genes are TRBV4-1 and TRBJ2-2; TRBD2 might be the D (6 bases). V was pared by 7 bases and J by 4 bases, with 16 bases between. The CDR3 contains 15 residues. CDR1 and CDR2 (germline): MGHRA, YSYEKL. CDR3 sequence reads: CASIKRAGSTGELFF. As DNA, the CDR3 is TGCGCCAGCATAAAGAGGGCGGGGTCCACCGGGGAGCTGTTTTTT.

This chain joins TRBV19 and TRBJ2-1; 8 bases are shared with TRBD2. CDR3 size: 16 residues. J was trimmed by 5 bases and V by 4 bases; bases with no gene match: 10. In germline, CDR1 is LNHDA, CDR2 SQIVND (reference sequence). The DNA for the CDR3 is TGTGCCAGTAGTAAGGACTGGCGGGAGGTTAACAATGAGCAGTTCTTC. Protein sequence: CASSKDWREVNNEQFF.